The rows below give T cell receptor beta chains drawn from one sample of a study of control samples from healthy donors and cancer patients. Clones were read by immunoSEQ multiplex PCR, and TCRdb kept only the in-frame ones, dropping some. The data contain about 170,000 clones, 91% of them singletons. The sample consisted of blood. The receptors were gathered from a woman aged 25 to 39 in good health. Each CDR3 is given with its conserved first and last residue. D genes are given only for firm matches. Where a row states a size, it is once, few, many or the class of an expanded clone; other rows omit it.

d_gene: .
v_gene: TRBV7-8
j_gene: TRBJ2-1
abundance: .
CDR3aa: CASSLEGRDYNEQFF
CDR3nt: TGTGCCAGCAGCTTAGAGGGGCGGGACTACAATGAGCAGTTCTTC

d_gene: .
v_gene: TRBV7-2
j_gene: TRBJ2-1
abundance: .
CDR3aa: CASSLVRNEQFF
CDR3nt: TGTGCCAGCAGCTTAGTGCGCAATGAGCAGTTCTTC

d_gene: .
v_gene: TRBV28
j_gene: TRBJ1-1
abundance: .
CDR3aa: CASSFGNTEAFF
CDR3nt: TGTGCCAGCAGTTTTGGCAACACTGAAGCTTTCTTT

d_gene: .
v_gene: TRBV5-1
j_gene: TRBJ1-5
abundance: .
CDR3aa: CASSLDGNQPQHF
CDR3nt: TGCGCCAGCAGTTTGGACGGGAATCAGCCCCAGCATTTT

d_gene: TRBD2
v_gene: TRBV15
j_gene: TRBJ2-3
abundance: once
CDR3aa: CATSRNGLAGGPTDTQYF
CDR3nt: TGTGCCACCAGCAGAAATGGCTTAGCGGGAGGGCCCACAGATACGCAGTATTTT

d_gene: TRBD1
v_gene: TRBV4-3
j_gene: TRBJ1-1
abundance: .
CDR3aa: CASSQDLIGTGGTEAFF
CDR3nt: TGCGCCAGCAGCCAAGATCTTATTGGGACAGGGGGCACTGAAGCTTTCTTT

d_gene: TRBD1
v_gene: TRBV11-2
j_gene: TRBJ1-2
abundance: .
CDR3aa: CASSLVGQGVGYTF
CDR3nt: TGTGCCAGCAGCTTAGTGGGACAGGGGGTTGGCTACACCTTC

d_gene: .
v_gene: TRBV7-3
j_gene: TRBJ1-5
abundance: .
CDR3aa: CASSLDKNNQPQHF
CDR3nt: TGTGCCAGCAGCTTGGACAAAAACAATCAGCCCCAGCATTTT

d_gene: .
v_gene: TRBV7-2
j_gene: TRBJ2-7
abundance: .
CDR3aa: CASSPHDREQYF
CDR3nt: TGTGCCAGCAGCCCCCACGACAGGGAGCAGTACTTC

d_gene: TRBD1
v_gene: TRBV6-2/TRBV6-3
j_gene: TRBJ2-1
abundance: .
CDR3aa: CASSYETGGYNEQFF
CDR3nt: TGTGCCAGCAGTTACGAGACAGGGGGCTACAATGAGCAGTTCTTC

d_gene: TRBD2
v_gene: TRBV5-1
j_gene: TRBJ2-3
abundance: .
CDR3aa: CASSLGAGLAGGSTDTQYF
CDR3nt: TGCGCCAGCAGCTTGGGAGCGGGACTAGCGGGAGGGAGCACAGATACGCAGTATTTT

d_gene: .
v_gene: TRBV3-1/TRBV3-2
j_gene: TRBJ2-7
abundance: few
CDR3aa: CASSQVPGTRYEQYF
CDR3nt: TGTGCCAGCAGCCAAGTCCCCGGGACCCGCTACGAGCAGTACTTC

d_gene: TRBD2
v_gene: TRBV24-1
j_gene: TRBJ2-1
abundance: .
CDR3aa: CATSDGTSGRSQFF
CDR3nt: TGTGCCACCAGTGACGGGACTAGCGGGAGGTCCCAGTTCTTC

d_gene: .
v_gene: TRBV24-1
j_gene: TRBJ2-7
abundance: .
CDR3aa: CATSNGYEQYF
CDR3nt: TGTGCCACCAGTAATGGCTACGAGCAGTACTTC

d_gene: .
v_gene: TRBV21-1
j_gene: TRBJ2-1
abundance: .
CDR3aa: CASSKHSPGQFF
CDR3nt: TGTGCCAGCAGCAAACACAGCCCCGGTCAGTTCTTC

d_gene: TRBD1
v_gene: TRBV27
j_gene: TRBJ1-4
abundance: .
CDR3aa: CASSFLGTATNEKLFF
CDR3nt: TGTGCCAGCAGTTTTCTCGGGACAGCAACTAATGAAAAACTGTTTTTT

d_gene: .
v_gene: TRBV7-9
j_gene: TRBJ2-7
abundance: .
CDR3aa: CASSPHGYEQYF
CDR3nt: TGTGCCAGCAGCCCACACGGGTACGAGCAGTACTTC

d_gene: .
v_gene: TRBV27
j_gene: TRBJ1-6
abundance: .
CDR3aa: CASSYADNSPLHF
CDR3nt: TGTGCCAGCAGTTATGCCGACAATTCACCCCTCCACTTT

d_gene: TRBD1
v_gene: TRBV6-5
j_gene: TRBJ2-5
abundance: .
CDR3aa: CASSYWGQDQETQYF
CDR3nt: TGTGCCAGCAGTTACTGGGGACAGGACCAAGAGACCCAGTACTTC

d_gene: TRBD1
v_gene: TRBV5-1
j_gene: TRBJ2-2
abundance: once
CDR3aa: CARPGQGPTGELFF
CDR3nt: TGCGCCAGGCCGGGACAGGGCCCCACCGGGGAGCTGTTTTTT

d_gene: .
v_gene: TRBV4-3
j_gene: TRBJ2-1
abundance: .
CDR3aa: CASSQEESNEQFF
CDR3nt: TGCGCCAGCAGCCAAGAAGAAAGCAATGAGCAGTTCTTC

d_gene: .
v_gene: TRBV12-3/TRBV12-4
j_gene: TRBJ1-1
abundance: .
CDR3aa: CASSFRVNTEAFF
CDR3nt: TGTGCCAGCAGTTTTAGGGTGAACACTGAAGCTTTCTTT

d_gene: TRBD2
v_gene: TRBV10-1
j_gene: TRBJ2-3
abundance: .
CDR3aa: CASRTSGGAGDTQYF
CDR3nt: TGCGCCAGCAGGACAAGCGGGGGGGCCGGAGATACGCAGTATTTT

d_gene: .
v_gene: TRBV20-1
j_gene: TRBJ1-2
abundance: .
CDR3aa: CSATDGYGYTF
CDR3nt: TGCAGTGCTACCGACGGCTATGGCTACACCTTC

d_gene: .
v_gene: TRBV5-5
j_gene: TRBJ2-3
abundance: .
CDR3aa: CASSLLVDTQYF
CDR3nt: TGTGCCAGCAGCTTGTTAGTAGATACGCAGTATTTT

d_gene: .
v_gene: TRBV29-1
j_gene: TRBJ2-2
abundance: .
CDR3aa: CSVERGAGELFF
CDR3nt: TGCAGCGTTGAAAGGGGGGCCGGGGAGCTGTTTTTT

d_gene: TRBD1
v_gene: TRBV4-1
j_gene: TRBJ1-4
abundance: once
CDR3aa: CASSHPTGTGGEKLFF
CDR3nt: TGCGCCAGCAGCCACCCAACCGGGACAGGGGGGGAAAAACTGTTTTTT

d_gene: TRBD2
v_gene: TRBV2
j_gene: TRBJ2-1
abundance: .
CDR3aa: CASSTSGGHNEQFF
CDR3nt: TGTGCCAGCAGCACTAGCGGGGGTCACAATGAGCAGTTCTTC

d_gene: TRBD1
v_gene: TRBV6-4
j_gene: TRBJ2-1
abundance: .
CDR3aa: CASSDSGTGYGEQFF
CDR3nt: TGTGCCAGCAGTGACTCAGGGACAGGGTACGGTGAGCAGTTCTTC

d_gene: .
v_gene: TRBV5-4
j_gene: TRBJ1-1
abundance: .
CDR3aa: CASSLRGRFTEAFF
CDR3nt: TGTGCCAGCAGCTTGCGGGGAAGGTTTACTGAAGCTTTCTTT

d_gene: .
v_gene: TRBV6-5
j_gene: TRBJ1-1
abundance: .
CDR3aa: CVSSYRAGEAFF
CDR3nt: TGTGTCAGCAGTTACAGGGCAGGTGAAGCTTTCTTT

d_gene: TRBD1
v_gene: TRBV25-1
j_gene: TRBJ1-2
abundance: .
CDR3aa: CASSEGDRGSGYTF
CDR3nt: TGTGCCAGCAGTGAGGGGGACAGGGGGTCTGGCTACACCTTC

d_gene: .
v_gene: TRBV28
j_gene: TRBJ1-1
abundance: .
CDR3aa: CASSLFRLSRGENTEAFF
CDR3nt: TGTGCCAGCAGTTTATTTAGACTTAGTAGGGGGGAGAACACTGAAGCTTTCTTT

d_gene: TRBD2
v_gene: TRBV4-3
j_gene: TRBJ2-1
abundance: .
CDR3aa: CASSRVAGGEQFF
CDR3nt: TGCGCCAGCAGCCGGGTAGCGGGAGGGGAGCAGTTCTTC

d_gene: .
v_gene: TRBV5-5
j_gene: TRBJ2-7
abundance: .
CDR3aa: CASSSRTLTYEQYF
CDR3nt: TGTGCCAGCAGCTCGAGGACATTAACCTACGAGCAGTACTTC

d_gene: .
v_gene: TRBV7-2
j_gene: TRBJ2-7
abundance: .
CDR3aa: CASSLADSRSYEQYF
CDR3nt: TGTGCCAGCAGCTTAGCGGATAGCCGTTCCTACGAGCAGTACTTC

d_gene: .
v_gene: TRBV6-5
j_gene: TRBJ2-3
abundance: .
CDR3aa: CASRRDSTDTQYF
CDR3nt: TGTGCCAGCAGACGGGACTCCACAGATACGCAGTATTTT

d_gene: .
v_gene: TRBV21-1
j_gene: TRBJ2-7
abundance: .
CDR3aa: CASSSRDRGDEQYF
CDR3nt: TGTGCCAGCAGCTCCCGGGACAGGGGAGACGAGCAGTACTTC

d_gene: .
v_gene: TRBV27
j_gene: TRBJ1-6
abundance: .
CDR3aa: CASSQGYNSPLHF
CDR3nt: TGTGCCAGCAGTCAGGGCTATAATTCACCCCTCCACTTT

d_gene: .
v_gene: TRBV10-3
j_gene: TRBJ1-2
abundance: .
CDR3aa: CAISGPASGYTF
CDR3nt: TGTGCCATCTCGGGGCCAGCTTCTGGCTACACCTTC

d_gene: .
v_gene: TRBV6-2/TRBV6-3
j_gene: TRBJ1-1
abundance: .
CDR3aa: CASSYGGQNTEAFF
CDR3nt: TGTGCCAGCAGTTACGGGGGACAGAACACTGAAGCTTTCTTT

d_gene: TRBD2
v_gene: TRBV3-1/TRBV3-2
j_gene: TRBJ2-1
abundance: .
CDR3aa: CASRTSGNNEQFF
CDR3nt: TGTGCCAGCAGGACTAGCGGGAACAATGAGCAGTTCTTC

d_gene: TRBD1
v_gene: TRBV12-3/TRBV12-4
j_gene: TRBJ2-1
abundance: .
CDR3aa: CASSADRGQQFF
CDR3nt: TGTGCCAGCAGCGCCGACAGGGGGCAGCAGTTCTTC

d_gene: .
v_gene: TRBV11-3
j_gene: TRBJ2-1
abundance: .
CDR3aa: CASSLVRYNEQFF
CDR3nt: TGTGCCAGCAGCTTAGTGAGGTACAATGAGCAGTTCTTC

d_gene: TRBD1
v_gene: TRBV6-6
j_gene: TRBJ1-3
abundance: once
CDR3aa: CASSYFRDRENTIYF
CDR3nt: TGTGCCAGCAGTTACTTCCGGGACAGGGAAAACACCATATATTTT

d_gene: .
v_gene: TRBV24-1
j_gene: TRBJ1-1
abundance: once
CDR3aa: CATRSAGNTEAFF
CDR3nt: TGTGCCACCAGGTCCGCGGGGAACACTGAAGCTTTCTTT

d_gene: .
v_gene: TRBV7-9
j_gene: TRBJ1-1
abundance: .
CDR3aa: CASSLGRITEAFF
CDR3nt: TGTGCCAGCAGCCTCGGACGGATCACTGAAGCTTTCTTT

d_gene: .
v_gene: TRBV19
j_gene: TRBJ1-2
abundance: .
CDR3aa: CASSMEGDGYTF
CDR3nt: TGTGCCAGTAGTATGGAGGGGGATGGCTACACCTTC

d_gene: .
v_gene: TRBV18
j_gene: TRBJ2-4
abundance: .
CDR3aa: CASSPRAGGAKNIQYF
CDR3nt: TGTGCCAGCTCACCACGGGCAGGAGGAGCCAAAAACATTCAGTACTTC

d_gene: .
v_gene: TRBV11-2
j_gene: TRBJ1-2
abundance: .
CDR3aa: CASSLVGGESYTF
CDR3nt: TGTGCCAGCAGCTTAGTTGGAGGAGAGAGCTACACCTTC

d_gene: TRBD2
v_gene: TRBV27
j_gene: TRBJ2-7
abundance: few
CDR3aa: CASSSRERDEQYF
CDR3nt: TGTGCCAGCAGTTCGCGGGAGCGGGACGAGCAGTACTTC

d_gene: TRBD1
v_gene: TRBV7-9
j_gene: TRBJ1-2
abundance: once
CDR3aa: CASSGTGPNYGYTF
CDR3nt: TGTGCCAGCAGCGGGACAGGACCTAACTATGGCTACACCTTC

d_gene: TRBD1
v_gene: TRBV6-6
j_gene: TRBJ2-5
abundance: .
CDR3aa: CASRPPGQGAQTQYF
CDR3nt: TGTGCCAGCAGACCTCCGGGACAGGGGGCCCAGACCCAGTACTTC

d_gene: .
v_gene: TRBV6-5
j_gene: TRBJ1-5
abundance: .
CDR3aa: CASSRNNQPQHF
CDR3nt: TGTGCCAGCAGTAGGAACAATCAGCCCCAGCATTTT